This T cell receptor (beta chain) derives from a study of long-term antiretroviral therapy in people with HIV. Findings of the study overall: HIV repertoires had narrower CDR3 length ranges than controls.

Running of the v3.0 immunoSEQ assay took place at survey level. Sequenced by immunoSEQ multiplex PCR; TCRdb stores in-frame clones only, minus some. The profile shows approximately 29,000 clones, approximately 78% of them singletons. This clone was picked up a small number of times. Its cognate antigen is unknown. The input for sequencing was unsorted PBMCs, taken 1.5 years before starting antiretroviral therapy. The clonotype was recovered from a man aged 18 to 29 with HIV.

The CDR3 DNA reads TGTGCCAGCTCACTCGGGGGGGCGTACAATGAGCAGTTCTTC. This codes for CASSLGGAYNEQFF. The genes are TRBV18 and TRBJ2-1; 8 bases match TRBD2. Per the germline V gene, CDR1 is KGHSH and CDR2 is LQKENI. The V and J ends lost 4 bases and 4 bases, in that order; junction bases with no gene match: 3. This CDR3 is built from 14 residues. The variable domain in full, with the rest retrieved from reference TRBV18 and TRBJ2-1, is NAGVMQNPRHLVRRRGQEARLRCSPMKGHSHVYWYRQLPEEGLKFMVYLQKENIIDESGMPKERFSAEFPKEGPSILRIQQVVRGDSAAYFCASSLGGAYNEQFFGPGTRLTVL.